Below are 15 T cell receptor beta chains sequenced from a single sample in a study of T cells of healthy individuals. MiXCR, run by TCRdb on the 5' RACE reads, gives a single entry per CDR3 protein. The table lists 95,000 to 100,000 distinct CDR3 sequences, 17% of them singletons. The receptors derive from a human donor in good health.

This clonotype was observed a few times. The gene calls are TRBV12-3 or TRBV12-4 and TRBJ1-2; 7 bases line up with TRBD1. The V segment lost 2 bases and the J segment 7 bases; nucleotides outside the gene matches: 4. CDR3 length: 13 amino acids. The CDR3 DNA reads as TGTGCCAGCAGTTTAACAGAGGGGGCTGGCTACACCTTC. Its protein is CASSLTEGAGYTF.

At least ten counts were recorded for this clonotype. The J gene is TRBJ1-2, the V gene TRBV4-1; tentatively, D is TRBD1 (5 bases). Germline values: CDR1 MGHRA, CDR2 YSYEKL. V was shortened by 1 base and J by 0 bases, with 9 bases between the two germline ends. This CDR3 region has 15 residues. CDR3: CASSQVSGPNYGYTF. The CDR3 nucleotides read TGCGCCAGCAGCCAAGTTTCAGGGCCTAACTATGGCTACACCTTC.

This clonotype has more than one count but fewer than ten. This chain links TRBV7-2 with TRBJ2-3; no clear D gene. The CDR3 loop spans 11 amino acids. Trimming stripped 4 bases from V and 6 bases from J, with 5 bases between. Germline CDR1 reads SGHTA; CDR2 reads FQGNSA. The CDR3 sequence is CASSSFDTQYF. The DNA for the CDR3 is TGTGCCAGCAGCTCCTTCGATACGCAGTATTTT.

This clonotype showed up many times. The chain is built from TRBV6-2 or TRBV6-3 and TRBJ2-2, with unresolved D. V was shortened by 6 bases and J by 2 bases, with 7 bases between the two germline ends. The CDR3 contains 13 residues. The germline V gene has CDR1 MNHEY and CDR2 SVGEGT. The chain's CDR3 is CASSPLNTGELFF. The DNA of the CDR3 is TGTGCCAGCAGCCCCTTAAACACCGGGGAGCTGTTTTTT.

This clonotype appeared a few times. V gene TRBV9 combines with J gene TRBJ2-2; D tentatively fits TRBD1 or TRBD2 (6 bases each). Germline V lookup: CDR1 SGDLS, CDR2 YYNGEE. The CDR3 sequence is 14 residues long. Trimming took off 7 bases at V and 5 bases at J, with 15 bases between the two ends. For the CDR3, the DNA is TGTGCCAGCGGAAGGGGGGTGAAGACCGGGGAGCTGTTTTTT. Protein: CASGRGVKTGELFF. The full variable domain, in which reference TRBV9 and TRBJ2-2 provide the parts outside the CDR3, is DSGVTQTPKHLITATGQRVTLRCSPRSGDLSVYWYQQSLDQGLQFLIQYYNGEERAKGNILERFSAQQFPDLHSELNLSSLELGDSALYFCASGRGVKTGELFFGEGSRLTVL.

This clonotype came up a few times. V and J are TRBV7-6 and TRBJ2-3; TRBD1 matches 8 bases. Trimming cost V 5 bases and J 2 bases; bases outside gene matches: 3. Germline CDR1 is SGHVS and CDR2 is FNYEAQ. This CDR3 spans 14 amino acids. In nucleotides, the CDR3 is TGTGCCAGCAGCCCGGACAGGGCCACAGATACGCAGTATTTT. The encoded protein is CASSPDRATDTQYF.

The J gene is TRBJ2-7, the V gene TRBV18, with no clear D. The V gene's germline CDR1 is KGHSH and CDR2 LQKENI. V was trimmed by 0 bases and J by 4 bases, leaving 13 bases between them. The CDR3 extends over 15 amino acids. CDR3 sequence reads: CASSPPKGSWYEQYF. Written as DNA, the CDR3 is TGTGCCAGCTCACCACCGAAAGGGTCGTGGTACGAGCAGTACTTC.

This clonotype was detected ten times or more. The chain carries TRBV6-2 or TRBV6-3 and TRBJ1-2; 7 bases line up with TRBD1. J was trimmed by 3 bases and V by 7 bases; bases with no gene match: 8. Germline V lookup: CDR1 MNHEY, CDR2 SVGEGT. The CDR3 loop spans 14 amino acids. The CDR3 sequence: CASTEQGFDYGYTF. The DNA of the CDR3 is TGTGCCAGCACCGAACAGGGGTTTGACTATGGCTACACCTTC.

This chain uses TRBV7-6 with TRBJ2-1; D possibly corresponds to TRBD2 (5 bases). Germline CDR1 is SGHVS and CDR2 is FNYEAQ. V was shortened by 4 bases and J by 5 bases, with 12 bases between the two germline ends. The CDR3 extends over 14 amino acids. The CDR3 spells CASSSLWRNNEQFF. CDR3 nucleotide sequence: TGTGCCAGCAGCTCCCTGTGGAGGAACAATGAGCAGTTCTTC.

This rearrangement joins TRBV27 to TRBJ2-7; 8 nucleotides line up with TRBD1. This CDR3 comprises 16 residues. CDR1 and CDR2 from the germline V gene are MNHEY and SMNVEV (reference sequence). Trimming at V came to 4 bases and at J to 0 bases, leaving 8 bases not matched to a gene. This CDR3 is CASSSSTGVISYEQYF. Written as DNA, the CDR3 is TGTGCCAGCAGTTCGTCGACAGGGGTCATCTCCTACGAGCAGTACTTC.

In its sample, this clonotype was seen many times. V and J are TRBV27 and TRBJ1-6; no firm D call. CDR3 length equals 16 residues. Germline CDR1 and CDR2: MNHEY and SMNVEV (reference sequence). Trimming cost V 5 bases and J 3 bases, with 14 bases left between them. CDR3 bases: TGTGCCAGCAGTCCCAACGGACGGAGCTATAATTCACCCCTCCACTTT. Translation: CASSPNGRSYNSPLHF.

This clonotype was seen more than once but under ten times. This chain joins TRBV6-2 or TRBV6-3 and TRBJ2-7, with D tentatively TRBD2 (7 bases). The CDR3 covers 13 residues. The germline V gene has CDR1 MNHEY and CDR2 SVGEGT. Trimming shortened V by 4 bases and J by 6 bases, and 13 bases separated the two germline ends. CDR3 residues: CASSSHAGAEQYF. CDR3 coding DNA: TGTGCCAGCAGTTCCCACGCGGGGGCCGAGCAGTACTTC.

This chain joins TRBV19 and TRBJ2-1, with D uncertain. CDR3 length: 14 amino acids. Germline V gene lookup returns CDR1 LNHDA and CDR2 SQIVND (reference sequence). Trimming took 6 bases from V and 4 from J, leaving 13 bases between them. The CDR3 region is CASRVREIYNEQFF. The CDR3 DNA follows: TGTGCCAGTAGGGTAAGGGAAATTTACAATGAGCAGTTCTTC.

This clonotype was observed a handful of times. The chain uses TRBV5-6 and TRBJ2-7; D possibly uses TRBD1 or TRBD2 (6 bases each). Germline V gene data show CDR1 as SGHDT and CDR2 as YYEEEE. This CDR3 is 15 amino acids long. Trimming pared 3 bases from V and 4 bases from J, leaving 17 bases between. CDR3 sequence: CASSSRTEGRYEQYF. The CDR3 DNA is TGTGCCAGCAGCTCTCGGACAGAGGGGAGGTACGAGCAGTACTTC.

This chain connects TRBV20-1 to TRBJ1-5; D perhaps matches TRBD1 (5 bases). Trimming removed 0 bases from V and 3 bases from J, with 9 bases in between. The CDR3 has 14 residues. CDR1 DFQATT and CDR2 SNEGSKA come from the germline V gene (reference sequence). The CDR3 here is CSARDGHTNQPQHF. The CDR3 DNA reads as TGCAGTGCTAGAGATGGACATACCAATCAGCCCCAGCATTTT.